The subject of this entry is one T cell receptor beta chain. The assay was immunoSEQ multiplex PCR, and TCRdb's table has in-frame clones only and misses some. The data show around 730,000 clones, approximately 85% seen once. This record comes from a study of shared T cell receptors in the human thymus. Trimming left V 2 bases short and J 4 bases short, with 14 bases between. Germline lookup yields CDR1 SEHNR and CDR2 FQNEAQ (reference sequence). The CDR3 sequence is 15 residues long. A further study also used this sample, focusing on human thymus T cells. From that study: Surgeons resected thymus tissue during corrective heart surgery. The authors found apparently biased V and J gene usage in thymic and blood repertoires.

This receptor was taken from a girl in the first two years of life with a congenital heart defect. This chain joins TRBV7-9 and TRBJ1-1, with D possibly being TRBD1 (5 bases). Input material: thymocytes. CDR3 region: CASSLIPRASTEAFF. The CDR3 nucleotides are TGTGCCAGCAGCTTAATTCCCAGGGCAAGCACTGAAGCTTTCTTT.